Listed below are T cell receptor beta chains from one sample, sequenced in a study of blood T cell repertoires in COVID-19. Assay: immunoSEQ multiplex PCR; the TCRdb copy retains only in-frame clones and omits some. The repertoire holds about 220,000 clones, 83% seen once, with approximately 4% in the top ten. Sample: PBMCs or T cells enriched from blood (not recorded which). The receptors were sampled from a woman aged 40 to 49 who had been exposed to COVID-19. Each CDR3 is given without its conserved first and last residue. D genes are given only for firm matches.

V gene	J gene	D gene	CDR3 protein
TRBV7-9	TRBJ1-1	NA	ASSTQTGKVTEAF
TRBV10-3	TRBJ1-5	NA	AIGQNNQPQH
TRBV24-1	TRBJ2-1	TRBD1	ATSDSSGPGTGSYNEQF
TRBV7-2	TRBJ2-1	TRBD2	ASSPSGGDYNEQF
TRBV28	TRBJ1-2	NA	ASSPAGGTYGYT
TRBV19	TRBJ2-7	NA	ASSASRDIHYEQY
TRBV19	TRBJ2-3	NA	ASSRSPPDTQY
TRBV28	TRBJ1-1	NA	ATSGGPMNTEAF
TRBV24-1	TRBJ2-3	NA	ATSDQRSVTTDTQY
TRBV3-1/TRBV3-2	TRBJ2-5	TRBD2	ASRALAGAETQY
TRBV28	TRBJ1-5	TRBD1	ASSYHDREGEPQH
TRBV28	TRBJ1-5	NA	ASSFLGRGGKPQH
TRBV5-6	TRBJ2-7	TRBD1	ASSLEGAPTYEQY
TRBV7-9	TRBJ1-1	NA	ASNAQGSTEAF
TRBV10-3	TRBJ2-1	NA	AIRLDPYNEQF
TRBV29-1	TRBJ1-2	TRBD1	SVSGGRGYGYT